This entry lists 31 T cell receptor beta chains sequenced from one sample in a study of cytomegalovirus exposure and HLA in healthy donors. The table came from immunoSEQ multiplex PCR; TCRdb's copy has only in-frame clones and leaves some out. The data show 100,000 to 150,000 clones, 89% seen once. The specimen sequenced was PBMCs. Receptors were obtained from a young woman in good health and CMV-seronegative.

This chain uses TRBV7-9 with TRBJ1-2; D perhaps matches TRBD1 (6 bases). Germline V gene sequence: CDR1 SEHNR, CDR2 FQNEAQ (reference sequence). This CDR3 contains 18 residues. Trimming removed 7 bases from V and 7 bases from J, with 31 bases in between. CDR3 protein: CASTETSAGTRSLGGYTF. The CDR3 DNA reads TGTGCCAGCACCGAAACTTCCGCCGGGACACGAAGCCTGGGTGGCTACACCTTC.

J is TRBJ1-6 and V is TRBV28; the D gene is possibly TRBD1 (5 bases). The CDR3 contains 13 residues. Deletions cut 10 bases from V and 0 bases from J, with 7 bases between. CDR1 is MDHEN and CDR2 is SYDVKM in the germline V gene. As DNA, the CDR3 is TGTGCCAACGGGGGCTCCTATAATTCACCCCTCCACTTT. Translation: CANGGSYNSPLHF.

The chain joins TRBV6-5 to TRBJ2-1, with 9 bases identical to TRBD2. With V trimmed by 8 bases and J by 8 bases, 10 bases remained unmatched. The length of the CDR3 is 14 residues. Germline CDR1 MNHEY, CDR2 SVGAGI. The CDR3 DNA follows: TGTGCCAGCGGGGCTAGCGGGATACGGGATGAGCAGTTCTTC. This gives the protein CASGASGIRDEQFF.

CDR3: CATIMGQGEGVYNEQFF. The CDR3 nucleotides read TGTGCCACCATCATGGGGCAGGGGGAAGGGGTATACAATGAGCAGTTCTTC. This rearrangement joins TRBV28 to TRBJ2-1; 7 nucleotides agree with TRBD1. Per germline, CDR1 MDHEN and CDR2 SYDVKM. This CDR3 is built from 17 residues. V was clipped by 10 bases and J by 4 bases; unmatched bases: 19.

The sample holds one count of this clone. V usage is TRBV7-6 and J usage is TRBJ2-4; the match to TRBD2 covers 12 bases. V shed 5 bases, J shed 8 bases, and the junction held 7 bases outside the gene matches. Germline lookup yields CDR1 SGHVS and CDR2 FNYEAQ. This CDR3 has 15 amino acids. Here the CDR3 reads CASSPTGLAGHIQYF. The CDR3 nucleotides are TGTGCCAGCAGCCCAACTGGACTAGCGGGGCACATTCAGTACTTC.

The CDR3 DNA is TGTGCCAGCAGGAAAGCAGGGGTTACTAATGAAAAACTGTTTTTT. Its protein product is CASRKAGVTNEKLFF. The chain couples TRBV2 to TRBJ1-4; a weak D match, TRBD1 (6 bases). Between the trimmed V and J ends, which lost 6 bases and 2 bases, there was a span of 13 bases. CDR1 and CDR2 (germline): SNHLY, FYNNEI. The CDR3 extends over 15 amino acids.

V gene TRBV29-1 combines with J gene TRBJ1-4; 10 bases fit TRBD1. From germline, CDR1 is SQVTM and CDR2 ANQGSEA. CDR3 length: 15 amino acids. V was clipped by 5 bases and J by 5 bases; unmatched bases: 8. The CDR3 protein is CSVTPGTGDNEKLFF. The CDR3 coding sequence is TGCAGCGTTACACCCGGGACAGGGGACAATGAAAAACTGTTTTTT.

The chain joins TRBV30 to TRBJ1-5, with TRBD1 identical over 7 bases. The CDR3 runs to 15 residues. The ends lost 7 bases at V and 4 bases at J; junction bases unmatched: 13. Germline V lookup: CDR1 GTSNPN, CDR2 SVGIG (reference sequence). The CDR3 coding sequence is TGTGCCTCCGGACAGGAGGTAGATCAGAATCAGCCCCAGCATTTT. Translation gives CASGQEVDQNQPQHF.

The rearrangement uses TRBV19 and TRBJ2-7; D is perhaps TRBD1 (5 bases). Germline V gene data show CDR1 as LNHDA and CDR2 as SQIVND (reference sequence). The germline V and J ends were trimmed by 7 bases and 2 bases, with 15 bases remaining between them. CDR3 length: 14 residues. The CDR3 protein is CASTPGMNAYEQYF. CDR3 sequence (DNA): TGTGCCAGTACCCCAGGGATGAACGCCTACGAGCAGTACTTC.

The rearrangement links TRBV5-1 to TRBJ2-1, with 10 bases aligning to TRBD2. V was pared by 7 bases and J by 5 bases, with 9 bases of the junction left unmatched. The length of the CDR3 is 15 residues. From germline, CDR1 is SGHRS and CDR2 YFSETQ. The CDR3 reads CASFLAGGSNNEQFF. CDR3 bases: TGCGCCAGCTTCTTAGCGGGGGGCTCTAACAATGAGCAGTTCTTC.

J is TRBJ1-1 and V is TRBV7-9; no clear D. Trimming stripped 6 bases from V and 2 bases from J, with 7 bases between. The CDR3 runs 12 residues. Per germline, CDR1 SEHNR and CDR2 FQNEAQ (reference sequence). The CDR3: CASSRINTEAFF. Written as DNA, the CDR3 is TGTGCCAGCAGTCGTATCAACACTGAAGCTTTCTTT. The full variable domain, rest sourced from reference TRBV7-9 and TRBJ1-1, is DTGVSQNPRHKITKRGQNVTFRCDPISEHNRLYWYRQTLGQGPEFLTYFQNEAQLEKSRLLSDRFSAERPKGSFSTLEIQRTEQGDSAMYLCASSRINTEAFFGQGTRLTVV.

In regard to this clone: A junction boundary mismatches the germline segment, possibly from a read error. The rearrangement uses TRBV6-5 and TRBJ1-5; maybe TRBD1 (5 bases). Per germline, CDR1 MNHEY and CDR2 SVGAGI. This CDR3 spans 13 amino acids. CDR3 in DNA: TGTGCCAGCAGTTACGACAGCATTCAGCCCCAGCATTTT. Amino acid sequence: CASSYDSIQPQHF.

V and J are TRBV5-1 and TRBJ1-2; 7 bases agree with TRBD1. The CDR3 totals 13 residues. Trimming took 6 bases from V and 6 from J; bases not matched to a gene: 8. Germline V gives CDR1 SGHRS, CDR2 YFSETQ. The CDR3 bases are TGCGCCAGCACGGAGGGCAGGGGGAATGGCTACACCTTC. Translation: CASTEGRGNGYTF.

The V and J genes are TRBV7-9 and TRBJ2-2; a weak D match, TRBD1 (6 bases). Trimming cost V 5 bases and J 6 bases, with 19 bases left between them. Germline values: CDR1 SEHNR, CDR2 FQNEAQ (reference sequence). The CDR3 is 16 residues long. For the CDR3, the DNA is TGTGCCAGCAGCCCATTCGACTCACAGGGTTCCGGGGAGCTGTTTTTT. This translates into CASSPFDSQGSGELFF.

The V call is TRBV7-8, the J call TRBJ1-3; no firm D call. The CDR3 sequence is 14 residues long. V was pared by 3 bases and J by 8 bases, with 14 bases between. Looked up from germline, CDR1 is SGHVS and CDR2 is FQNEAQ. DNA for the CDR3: TGTGCCAGCAGCTTCACCTCCACCCGGGACACCATATATTTT. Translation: CASSFTSTRDTIYF.

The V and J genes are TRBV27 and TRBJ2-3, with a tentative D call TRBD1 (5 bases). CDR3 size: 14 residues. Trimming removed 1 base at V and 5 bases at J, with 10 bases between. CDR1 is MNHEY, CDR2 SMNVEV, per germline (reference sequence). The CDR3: CASSLFAQGDTQYF. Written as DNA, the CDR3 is TGTGCCAGCAGTTTATTCGCCCAGGGAGATACGCAGTATTTT.

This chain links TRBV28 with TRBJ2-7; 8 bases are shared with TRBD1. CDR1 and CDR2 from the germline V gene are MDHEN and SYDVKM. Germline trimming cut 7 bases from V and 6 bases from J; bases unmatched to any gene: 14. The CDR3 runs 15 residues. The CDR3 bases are TGTGCCAGCAATCCCAGGGGGACAGGCTTTCCCGAGCAGTACTTC. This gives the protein CASNPRGTGFPEQYF.

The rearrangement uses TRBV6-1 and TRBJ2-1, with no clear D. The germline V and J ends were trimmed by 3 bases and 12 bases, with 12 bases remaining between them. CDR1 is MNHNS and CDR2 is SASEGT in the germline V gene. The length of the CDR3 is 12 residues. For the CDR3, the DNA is TGTGCCAGCAGTGACCTTATTAAGAGGCAGTTCTTC. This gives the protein CASSDLIKRQFF.

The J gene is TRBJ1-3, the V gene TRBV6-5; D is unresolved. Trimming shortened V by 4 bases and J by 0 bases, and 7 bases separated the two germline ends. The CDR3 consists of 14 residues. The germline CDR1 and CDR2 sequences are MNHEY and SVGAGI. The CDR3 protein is CASSFGLSGNTIYF. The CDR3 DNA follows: TGTGCCAGCAGTTTTGGGCTCTCTGGAAACACCATATATTTT.

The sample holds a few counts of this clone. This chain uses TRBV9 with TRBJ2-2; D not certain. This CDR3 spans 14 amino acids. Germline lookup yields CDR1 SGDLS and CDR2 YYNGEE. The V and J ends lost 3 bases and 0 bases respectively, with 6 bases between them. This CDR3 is CASSGTPNTGELFF. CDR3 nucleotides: TGTGCCAGCAGCGGTACACCGAACACCGGGGAGCTGTTTTTT. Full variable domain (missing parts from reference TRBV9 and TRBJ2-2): DSGVTQTPKHLITATGQRVTLRCSPRSGDLSVYWYQQSLDQGLQFLIQYYNGEERAKGNILERFSAQQFPDLHSELNLSSLELGDSALYFCASSGTPNTGELFFGEGSRLTVL.

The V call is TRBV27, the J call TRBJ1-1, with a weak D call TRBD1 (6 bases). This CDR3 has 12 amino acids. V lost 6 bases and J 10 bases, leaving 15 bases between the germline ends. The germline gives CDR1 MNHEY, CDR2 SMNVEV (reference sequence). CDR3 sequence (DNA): TGTGCCAGCAGGGAGTCCGGGGGGCGAGCTTTCTTT. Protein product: CASRESGGRAFF.

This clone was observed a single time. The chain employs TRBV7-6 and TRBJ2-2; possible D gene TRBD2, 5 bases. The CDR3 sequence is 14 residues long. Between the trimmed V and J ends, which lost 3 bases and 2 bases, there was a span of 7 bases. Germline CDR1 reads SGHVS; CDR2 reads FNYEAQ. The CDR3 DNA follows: TGTGCCAGCAGCTTGGGAGCTAACACCGGGGAGCTGTTTTTT. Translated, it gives CASSLGANTGELFF. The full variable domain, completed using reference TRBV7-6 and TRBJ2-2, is GAGVSQSPRYKVTKRGQDVALRCDPISGHVSLYWYRQALGQGPEFLTYFNYEAQQDKSGLPNDRFSAERPEGSISTLTIQRTEQRDSAMYRCASSLGANTGELFFGEGSRLTVL.

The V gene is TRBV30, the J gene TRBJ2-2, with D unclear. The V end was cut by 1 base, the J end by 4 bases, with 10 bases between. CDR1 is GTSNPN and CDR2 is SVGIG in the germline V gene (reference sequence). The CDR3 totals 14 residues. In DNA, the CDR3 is TGTGCCTGGAGTGGATCTCCCGGCACCGGGGAGCTGTTTTTT. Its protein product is CAWSGSPGTGELFF.

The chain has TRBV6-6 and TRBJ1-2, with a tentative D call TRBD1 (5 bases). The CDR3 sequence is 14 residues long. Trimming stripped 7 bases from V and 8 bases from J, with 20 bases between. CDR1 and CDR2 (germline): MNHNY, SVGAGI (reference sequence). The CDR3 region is CASTNTAVPGGYTF. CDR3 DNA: TGTGCCAGCACCAATACAGCCGTCCCAGGGGGCTACACCTTC.

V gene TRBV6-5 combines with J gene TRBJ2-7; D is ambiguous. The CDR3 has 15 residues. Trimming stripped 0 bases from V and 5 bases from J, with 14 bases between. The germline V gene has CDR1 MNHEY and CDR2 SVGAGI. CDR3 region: CASSYSSRFIDEQYV. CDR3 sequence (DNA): TGTGCCAGCAGTTACTCGTCCAGGTTCATCGACGAGCAGTACGTC.

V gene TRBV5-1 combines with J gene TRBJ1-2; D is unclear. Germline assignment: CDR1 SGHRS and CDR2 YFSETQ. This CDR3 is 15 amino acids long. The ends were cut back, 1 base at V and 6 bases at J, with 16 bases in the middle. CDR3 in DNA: TGCGCCAGCAGCTTGACTTCCTCAGGAGCGGATGGCTACACCTTC. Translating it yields CASSLTSSGADGYTF. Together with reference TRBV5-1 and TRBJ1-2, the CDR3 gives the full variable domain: KAGVTQTPRYLIKTRGQQVTLSCSPISGHRSVSWYQQTPGQGLQFLFEYFSETQRNKGNFPGRFSGRQFSNSRSEMNVSTLELGDSALYLCASSLTSSGADGYTFGSGTRLTVV.

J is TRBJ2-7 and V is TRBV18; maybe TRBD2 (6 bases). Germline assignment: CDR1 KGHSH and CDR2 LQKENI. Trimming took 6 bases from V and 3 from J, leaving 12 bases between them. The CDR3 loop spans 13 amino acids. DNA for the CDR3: TGTGCCAGCTCGAGGGACTCCTACTACGAGCAGTACTTC. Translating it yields CASSRDSYYEQYF.

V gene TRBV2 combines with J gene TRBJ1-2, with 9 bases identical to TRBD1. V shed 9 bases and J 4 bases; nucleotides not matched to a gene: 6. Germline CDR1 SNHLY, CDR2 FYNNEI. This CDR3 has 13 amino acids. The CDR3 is CASTGTGLYGYTF. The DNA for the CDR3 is TGTGCCAGTACCGGGACAGGGCTCTATGGCTACACCTTC. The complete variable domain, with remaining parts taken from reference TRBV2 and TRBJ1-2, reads EPEVTQTPSHQVTQMGQEVILRCVPISNHLYFYWYRQILGQKVEFLVSFYNNEISEKSEIFDDQFSVERPDGSNFTLKIRSTKLEDSAMYFCASTGTGLYGYTFGSGTRLTVV.

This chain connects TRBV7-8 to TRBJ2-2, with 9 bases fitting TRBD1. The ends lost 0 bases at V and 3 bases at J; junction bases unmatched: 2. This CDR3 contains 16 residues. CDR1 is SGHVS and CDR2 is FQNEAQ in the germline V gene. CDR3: CASSLARQGDTGELFF. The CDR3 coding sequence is TGTGCCAGCAGCTTAGCGAGACAGGGGGACACCGGGGAGCTGTTTTTT.

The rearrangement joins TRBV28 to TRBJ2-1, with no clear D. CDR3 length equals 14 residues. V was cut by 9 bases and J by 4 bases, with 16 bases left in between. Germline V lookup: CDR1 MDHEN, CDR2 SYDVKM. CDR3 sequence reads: CASSPPGGYNEQFF. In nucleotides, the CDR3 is TGTGCCAGTTCCCCTCCCGGCGGATACAATGAGCAGTTCTTC. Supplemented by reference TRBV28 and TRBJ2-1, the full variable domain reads DVKVTQSSRYLVKRTGEKVFLECVQDMDHENMFWYRQDPGLGLRLIYFSYDVKMKEKGDIPEGYSVSREKKERFSLILESASTNQTSMYLCASSPPGGYNEQFFGPGTRLTVL.

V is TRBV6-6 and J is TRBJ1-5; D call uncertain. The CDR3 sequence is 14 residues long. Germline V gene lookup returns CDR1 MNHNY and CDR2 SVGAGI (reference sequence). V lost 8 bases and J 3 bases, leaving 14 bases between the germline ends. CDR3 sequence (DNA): TGTGCCAGCGAGGGCAGCCCAATCAATCAGCCCCAGCATTTT. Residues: CASEGSPINQPQHF.